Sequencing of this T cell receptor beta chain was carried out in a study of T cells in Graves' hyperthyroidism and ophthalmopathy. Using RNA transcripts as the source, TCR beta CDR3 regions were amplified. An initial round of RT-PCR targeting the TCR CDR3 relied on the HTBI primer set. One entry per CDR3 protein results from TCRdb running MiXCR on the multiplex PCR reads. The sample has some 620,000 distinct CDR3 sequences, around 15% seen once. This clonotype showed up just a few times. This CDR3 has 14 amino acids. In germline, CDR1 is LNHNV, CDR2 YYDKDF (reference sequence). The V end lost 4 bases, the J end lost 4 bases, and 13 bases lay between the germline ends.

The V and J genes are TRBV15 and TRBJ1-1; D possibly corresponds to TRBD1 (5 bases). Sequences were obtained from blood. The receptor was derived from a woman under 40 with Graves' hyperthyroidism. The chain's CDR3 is CATSNRGRGTEAFF. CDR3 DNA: TGTGCCACCAGCAATCGGGGTAGGGGCACTGAAGCTTTCTTT.